Each of the 28 T cell receptor beta chains below was sequenced from the same sample in a study of shared clonotypes between healthy human individuals. TCRdb's copy holds only in-frame clones and misses some; the assay was immunoSEQ multiplex PCR. The repertoire includes about half a million clones, about 76% of them detected once, and around 13% sits in the top ten. Sequencing used PBMCs. All receptors come from a middle-aged woman in good health. Some clones in this sample may be carry-over from other donors' samples.

Turning to this clone: Other DNA sequences from this sample encode an identical CDR3 as well. This chain connects TRBV2 to TRBJ1-1; D is undetermined. The CDR3 is 13 amino acids. Per germline, CDR1 SNHLY and CDR2 FYNNEI. Trimming left V 3 bases short and J 5 bases short, with 10 bases between. In DNA form, the CDR3 reads TGTGCCAGCAGTGACCTGGGAAATACTGAAGCTTTCTTT. Residues: CASSDLGNTEAFF.

The chain recombines TRBV15 with TRBJ2-7; D may match TRBD1 or TRBD2 (5 bases each). Germline CDR1 reads LNHNV; CDR2 reads YYDKDF (reference sequence). This CDR3 has 15 amino acids. Trimming stripped 0 bases from V and 4 bases from J, with 13 bases between. The CDR3 DNA reads TGTGCCACCAGCAGAGATATTCAGGGACGTTACGAGCAGTACTTC. Translation gives CATSRDIQGRYEQYF.

The chain combines TRBV27 with TRBJ2-5; D is unclear. Germline V gives CDR1 MNHEY, CDR2 SMNVEV (reference sequence). Between the trimmed V and J ends, which lost 1 base and 4 bases, there was a span of 7 bases. The length of the CDR3 is 13 residues. The CDR3 reads CASSLLSRETQYF. The CDR3 DNA sequence: TGTGCCAGCAGTTTATTAAGTCGAGAGACCCAGTACTTC.

The V gene is TRBV7-9, the J gene TRBJ1-3, with 9 bases identical to TRBD1. The CDR3 length is 16 residues. CDR1 is SEHNR, CDR2 FQNEAQ, per germline (reference sequence). Trimming took 4 bases from V and 2 from J; bases not matched to a gene: 6. The CDR3: CASSSPYRGPGNTIYF. DNA for the CDR3: TGTGCCAGCAGCTCACCTTACAGGGGGCCTGGAAACACCATATATTTT.

The rearrangement uses TRBV28 and TRBJ2-2; D may correspond to TRBD1 or TRBD2 (7 bases each). The CDR3 sequence is 14 residues long. The V end lost 11 bases, the J end lost 6 bases, and 19 bases lay between the germline ends. The germline V gene encodes CDR1 MDHEN and CDR2 SYDVKM. Here the CDR3 DNA reads TGTGCCGGGGCCAGGGGGGGAGAGGCCGGGGAGCTGTTTTTT. Translated: CAGARGGEAGELFF.

In its sample, this clone was seen many times. This sequence joins TRBV18 and TRBJ2-1, with D perhaps matching TRBD2 (6 bases). The V gene's germline CDR1 is KGHSH and CDR2 LQKENI. The CDR3 spans 15 residues. The ends were cut back, 4 bases at V and 6 bases at J, with 16 bases in the middle. The CDR3 sequence: CASSQGTGDLNEQFF. In DNA form, the CDR3 reads TGTGCCAGCTCACAAGGGACTGGGGATCTCAATGAGCAGTTCTTC.

The chain carries TRBV9 and TRBJ2-1; 11 bases match TRBD2. The V gene end was trimmed by 3 bases and the J gene end by 5 bases; junction bases not matched to a gene: 4. Germline V CDR1 and CDR2: SGDLS, YYNGEE. This CDR3 has 15 amino acids. CDR3 nucleotides: TGTGCCAGCAGCGGGGGACTAGCGGACCACAATGAGCAGTTCTTC. It is translated as CASSGGLADHNEQFF.

At least ten counts were recorded for this clone. The CDR3 protein is CAISEVWGPPNTDTQYF. Written as DNA, the CDR3 is TGTGCCATCAGTGAGGTGTGGGGACCCCCCAACACGGATACGCAGTATTTT. The J gene is TRBJ2-3, the V gene TRBV10-3; D tentatively fits TRBD1 or TRBD2 (5 bases each). Per the germline V gene, CDR1 is ENHRY and CDR2 is SYGVKD. The CDR3 runs 17 residues. The germline V and J ends were trimmed by 2 bases and 6 bases, with 21 bases remaining between them.

This clone was observed once. This chain links TRBV18 with TRBJ2-3; 9 bases match TRBD1. V gave up 2 bases and J gave up 2 bases; unmatched junction bases: 2. The CDR3 totals 15 residues. The germline gives CDR1 KGHSH, CDR2 LQKENI. The CDR3 nucleotides read TGTGCCAGCTCACCAGACAGGGGGTTCACAGATACGCAGTATTTT. It codes for CASSPDRGFTDTQYF.

The V and J genes are TRBV10-3 and TRBJ1-3; D is unresolved. The germline V gene has CDR1 ENHRY and CDR2 SYGVKD. Between the trimmed V and J ends, which lost 8 bases and 0 bases, there was a span of 14 bases. The CDR3 has 15 residues. The CDR3 here is CAIRREGGSGNTIYF. CDR3 coding DNA: TGTGCCATCCGGAGGGAGGGCGGCTCTGGAAACACCATATATTTT.

The chain links TRBV20-1 to TRBJ2-7; D not resolved. The V end was cut by 6 bases, the J end by 6 bases, with 9 bases between. The CDR3 contains 10 residues. Germline CDR1 and CDR2: DFQATT and SNEGSKA (reference sequence). The CDR3 region is CSAPPREQYF. The CDR3 bases are TGCAGTGCCCCCCCGCGCGAGCAGTACTTC.

The V gene is TRBV4-1, the J gene TRBJ1-2; TRBD1 aligns across 12 bases. Germline V gene sequence: CDR1 MGHRA, CDR2 YSYEKL. Losses at the gene ends were 0 bases for V and 4 bases for J; bases not matched to a gene: 3. The CDR3 length is 16 residues. CDR3 DNA: TGCGCCAGCAGCCAAGACGGGACAGGGGGCCTCTATGGCTACACCTTC. The encoded protein is CASSQDGTGGLYGYTF.

This clone was found once. The chain uses TRBV19 and TRBJ2-1, with a weak D call TRBD2 (5 bases). Deletions cut 4 bases from V and 0 bases from J, with 10 bases between. The CDR3 totals 15 residues. In germline, CDR1 is LNHDA, CDR2 SQIVND (reference sequence). In DNA, the CDR3 is TGTGCCAGTAGTACTAGCCTCGTCTCCTACAATGAGCAGTTCTTC. Translating it yields CASSTSLVSYNEQFF.

This clone occurred a few times. The gene calls are TRBV6-6 and TRBJ2-7; D is perhaps TRBD1 or TRBD2 (5 bases each). Germline-derived CDR1 and CDR2 are MNHNY and SVGAGI (reference sequence). V was cut by 8 bases and J by 3 bases, with 8 bases left in between. CDR3 length: 11 residues. This CDR3 is CASGTYYEQYF. The CDR3 bases are TGTGCCAGCGGGACGTACTACGAGCAGTACTTC.

This rearrangement joins TRBV7-9 to TRBJ2-3; 7 bases are a match to TRBD2. The CDR3 has 16 residues. Losses at the gene ends were 5 bases for V and 2 bases for J; bases not matched to a gene: 10. CDR1 is SEHNR and CDR2 is FQNEAQ in the germline V gene (reference sequence). Written as DNA, the CDR3 is TGTGCCAGCAGCGACGGGGGGAGCGGATACACAGATACGCAGTATTTT. This sequence encodes CASSDGGSGYTDTQYF. The whole variable domain, remainder taken from reference TRBV7-9 and TRBJ2-3, is DTGVSQNPRHKITKRGQNVTFRCDPISEHNRLYWYRQTLGQGPEFLTYFQNEAQLEKSRLLSDRFSAERPKGSFSTLEIQRTEQGDSAMYLCASSDGGSGYTDTQYFGPGTRLTVL.

V usage is TRBV5-4 and J usage is TRBJ2-7, with a possible D match to TRBD1 (5 bases). V was shortened by 0 bases and J by 3 bases, with 13 bases between the two germline ends. CDR1 SGHNT and CDR2 YYREEE come from the germline V gene (reference sequence). The CDR3 totals 15 residues. The CDR3 spells CASSLGIGADYEQYF. The CDR3 DNA sequence: TGTGCCAGCAGCTTGGGTATTGGGGCAGACTACGAGCAGTACTTC.

The genes are TRBV18 and TRBJ2-7; unclear D gene. V was pared by 2 bases and J by 1 base, with 18 bases between. The CDR3 length is 17 residues. Germline V gene sequence: CDR1 KGHSH, CDR2 LQKENI. The CDR3 here is CASSPVGVGFRSYEQYF. In nucleotides, the CDR3 is TGTGCCAGCTCACCAGTGGGCGTCGGGTTCCGATCCTACGAGCAGTACTTC.

This chain links TRBV4-1 with TRBJ2-2, with TRBD2 matching over 10 bases. Germline V lookup: CDR1 MGHRA, CDR2 YSYEKL. The CDR3 is made up of 19 amino acids. With V trimmed by 1 base and J by 7 bases, 15 bases remained unmatched. This CDR3 reads CASSQGGLRSGRAHGELFF. CDR3 sequence (DNA): TGCGCCAGCAGCCAAGGGGGCTTGCGGAGCGGGAGGGCCCACGGGGAGCTGTTTTTT.

V is TRBV28 and J is TRBJ1-1; D is possibly TRBD1 (5 bases). This CDR3 has 14 amino acids. CDR1 is MDHEN, CDR2 SYDVKM, per germline. V was shortened by 5 bases and J by 1 base, with 11 bases between the two germline ends. CDR3 DNA: TGTGCCAGCAGTCCGACAGAAACGAACACTGAAGCTTTCTTT. Its translation is CASSPTETNTEAFF.

The chain uses TRBV5-4 and TRBJ1-2, with D unresolved. Germline V CDR1 and CDR2: SGHNT, YYREEE (reference sequence). CDR3 length: 16 residues. The germline V and J ends were trimmed by 4 bases and 5 bases, with 21 bases remaining between them. CDR3 protein: CASSEPNRLREYGYTF. The CDR3 DNA reads as TGTGCCAGCAGCGAACCCAACAGACTACGAGAATATGGCTACACCTTC.

V gene TRBV7-6 combines with J gene TRBJ2-7; 7 bases are shared with TRBD1. There are 14 residues in the CDR3. Germline lookup yields CDR1 SGHVS and CDR2 FNYEAQ. Trimming took 5 bases from V and 3 from J; bases not matched to a gene: 7. The CDR3 DNA reads TGTGCCAGCAGCCTAGGGGGCTACCTCTACGAGCAGTACTTC. Amino acid sequence: CASSLGGYLYEQYF.

The CDR3 spells CASSPTFYEQYF. The CDR3 DNA reads TGTGCCAGCAGTCCCACGTTCTACGAGCAGTACTTC. The chain carries TRBV27 and TRBJ2-7, with D uncertain. V shed 5 bases and J shed 3 bases, with 8 bases lying between them. Per germline, CDR1 MNHEY and CDR2 SMNVEV (reference sequence). This CDR3 is built from 12 residues.

V and J are TRBV28 and TRBJ1-2; tentative D call: TRBD1 (6 bases). The CDR3 has 17 amino acids. CDR1 and CDR2 from the germline V gene are MDHEN and SYDVKM. V lost 6 bases and J lost 0, with 20 bases in between. The CDR3 sequence: CASRSIVGTLPNYGYTF. CDR3 in DNA: TGTGCCAGCAGATCCATTGTCGGGACACTGCCTAACTATGGCTACACCTTC.

The V gene is TRBV5-4, the J gene TRBJ2-4, with 7 bases fitting TRBD2. Germline values: CDR1 SGHNT, CDR2 YYREEE (reference sequence). The CDR3 is made up of 17 amino acids. V gave up 4 bases and J gave up 5 bases; unmatched junction bases: 15. The CDR3 loop reads CASSPLVGGTGENIQYF. Written as DNA, the CDR3 is TGTGCCAGCAGCCCCTTGGTGGGGGGGACGGGAGAAAACATTCAGTACTTC.

This clone occurred many times. The CDR3 region is CASSPWDSVSEQYF. CDR3 nucleotides: TGTGCCAGCTCACCATGGGACAGTGTGTCGGAGCAGTACTTC. The chain employs TRBV18 and TRBJ2-7; 7 bases align to TRBD1. CDR3 length: 14 residues. Germline V CDR1 and CDR2: KGHSH, LQKENI. Losses at the gene ends were 2 bases for V and 7 bases for J; bases not matched to a gene: 8.

V is TRBV9 and J is TRBJ2-2, with 7 positions matching TRBD1. The CDR3 is 16 residues long. Germline V gene sequence: CDR1 SGDLS, CDR2 YYNGEE. Trimming at V came to 4 bases and at J to 1 base, leaving 7 bases not matched to a gene. In DNA, the CDR3 is TGTGCCAGCAGCAATACCCGGGACAGGAACACCGGGGAGCTGTTTTTT. Residues: CASSNTRDRNTGELFF.

This chain connects TRBV5-1 to TRBJ2-7, with 11 nucleotides matching TRBD1. J gave up 7 bases and V 4 bases, and 7 bases lay outside the gene matches. Germline CDR1 is SGHRS and CDR2 is YFSETQ. The CDR3 spans 14 residues. The CDR3 DNA reads TGCGCCAGCAGCCCCGGGACAGGGGGTTCGGAGCAGTACTTC. It yields the protein CASSPGTGGSEQYF.

The gene calls are TRBV18 and TRBJ2-1; D is undetermined. CDR1 and CDR2 (germline): KGHSH, LQKENI. Trimming took 2 bases from V and 5 from J, leaving 1 base between them. This CDR3 is built from 11 residues. In DNA form, the CDR3 reads TGTGCCAGCTCACCAAACAATGAGCAGTTCTTC. This gives the protein CASSPNNEQFF.